This entry describes one T cell receptor (beta chain). The data stem from a study of PD-L1 blockade in urothelial cancer. This table comes from immunoSEQ multiplex PCR, and its TCRdb copy is limited to in-frame clones, with some not included. Among about 81,000 clones listed, approximately 86% were seen once. This CDR3 contains 14 residues. The germline CDR1 and CDR2 sequences are SGHDT and YYEEEE. V shed 2 bases and J shed 6 bases, with 14 bases lying between them. Time point specified: pretreatment peripheral blood. Patient sample counts ranged from 1 to 8, pretreatment and on-treatment. This chain uses TRBV5-6 with TRBJ1-1; no reliable D call. The clonotype comes from a man in his forties with urothelial cancer. The sequences come from PBMCs, collected around atezolizumab (anti-PD-L1) treatment. The CDR3 DNA reads TGTGCCAGCAGCTTCGCCCAAAGCGGCGCTGAAGCTTTCTTT. This codes for CASSFAQSGAEAFF.